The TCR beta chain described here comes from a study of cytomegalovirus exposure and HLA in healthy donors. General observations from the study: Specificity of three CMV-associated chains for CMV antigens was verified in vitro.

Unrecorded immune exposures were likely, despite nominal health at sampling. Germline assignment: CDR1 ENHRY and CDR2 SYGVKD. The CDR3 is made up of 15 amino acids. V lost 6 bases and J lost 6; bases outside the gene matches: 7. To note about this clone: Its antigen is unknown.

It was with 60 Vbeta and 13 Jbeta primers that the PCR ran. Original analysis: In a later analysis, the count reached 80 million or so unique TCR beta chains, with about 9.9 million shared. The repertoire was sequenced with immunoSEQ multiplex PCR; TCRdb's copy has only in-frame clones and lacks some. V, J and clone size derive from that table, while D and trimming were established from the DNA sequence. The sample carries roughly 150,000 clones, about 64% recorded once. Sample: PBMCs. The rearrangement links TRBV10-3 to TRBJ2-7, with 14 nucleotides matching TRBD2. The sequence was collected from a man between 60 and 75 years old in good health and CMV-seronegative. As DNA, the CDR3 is TGTGCCATCAGGACACCGGGACTAGCGGGAGTCGAGCAGTACTTC. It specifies CAIRTPGLAGVEQYF.